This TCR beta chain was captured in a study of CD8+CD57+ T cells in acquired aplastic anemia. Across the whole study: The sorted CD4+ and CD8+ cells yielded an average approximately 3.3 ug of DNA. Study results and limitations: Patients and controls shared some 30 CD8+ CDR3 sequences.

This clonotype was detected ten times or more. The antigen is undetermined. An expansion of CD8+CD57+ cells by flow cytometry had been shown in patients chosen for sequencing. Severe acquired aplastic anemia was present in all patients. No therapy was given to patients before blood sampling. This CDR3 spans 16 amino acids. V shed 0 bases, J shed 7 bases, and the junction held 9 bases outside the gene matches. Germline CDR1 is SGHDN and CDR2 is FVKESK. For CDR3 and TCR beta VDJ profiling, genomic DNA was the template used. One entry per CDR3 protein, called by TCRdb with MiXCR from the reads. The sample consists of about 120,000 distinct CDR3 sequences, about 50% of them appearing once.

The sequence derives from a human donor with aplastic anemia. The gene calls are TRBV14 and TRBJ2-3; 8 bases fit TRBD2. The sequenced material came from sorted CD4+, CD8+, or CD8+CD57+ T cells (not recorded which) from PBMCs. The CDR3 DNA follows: TGTGCCAGCAGCCAAGACCTGGCGGGGGGCGCGAATACGCAGTATTTT. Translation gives CASSQDLAGGANTQYF.